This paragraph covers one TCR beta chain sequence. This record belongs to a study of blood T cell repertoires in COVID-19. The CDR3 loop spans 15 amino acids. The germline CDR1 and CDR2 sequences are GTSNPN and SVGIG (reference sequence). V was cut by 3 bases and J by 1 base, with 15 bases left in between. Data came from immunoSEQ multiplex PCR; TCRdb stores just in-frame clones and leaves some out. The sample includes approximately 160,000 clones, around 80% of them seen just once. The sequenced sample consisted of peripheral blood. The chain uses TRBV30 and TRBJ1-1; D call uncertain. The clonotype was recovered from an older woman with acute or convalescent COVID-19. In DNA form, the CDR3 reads TGTGCCTGGAGGCGCCAAGATATAGAGAACACTGAAGCTTTCTTT. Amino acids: CAWRRQDIENTEAFF.